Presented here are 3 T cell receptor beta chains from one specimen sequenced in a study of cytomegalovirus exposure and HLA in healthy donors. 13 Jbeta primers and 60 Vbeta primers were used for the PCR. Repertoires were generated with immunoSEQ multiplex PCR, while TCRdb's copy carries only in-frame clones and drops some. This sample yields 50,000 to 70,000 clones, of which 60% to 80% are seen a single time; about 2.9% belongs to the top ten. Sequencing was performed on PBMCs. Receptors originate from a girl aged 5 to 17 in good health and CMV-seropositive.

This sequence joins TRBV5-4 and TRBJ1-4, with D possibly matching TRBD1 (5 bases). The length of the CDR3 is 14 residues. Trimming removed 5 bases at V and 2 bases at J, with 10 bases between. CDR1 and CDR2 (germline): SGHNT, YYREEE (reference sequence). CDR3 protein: CASRPDKTNEKLFF. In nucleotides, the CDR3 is TGTGCCAGCAGACCGGACAAGACTAATGAAAAACTGTTTTTT.

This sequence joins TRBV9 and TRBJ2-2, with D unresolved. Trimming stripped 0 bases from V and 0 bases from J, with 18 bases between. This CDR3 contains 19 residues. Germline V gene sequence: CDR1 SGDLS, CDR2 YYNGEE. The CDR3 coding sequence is TGTGCCAGCAGCGTAGGCCTCGGTCTCGTGCTAGCGAACACCGGGGAGCTGTTTTTT. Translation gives CASSVGLGLVLANTGELFF.

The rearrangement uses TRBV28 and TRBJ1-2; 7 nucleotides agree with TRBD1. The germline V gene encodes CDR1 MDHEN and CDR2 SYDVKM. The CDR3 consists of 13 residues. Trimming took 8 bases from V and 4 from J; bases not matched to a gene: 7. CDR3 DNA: TGTGCCAGCGGGTTACAGGGGTTCTATGGCTACACCTTC. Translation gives CASGLQGFYGYTF.